These 25 T cell receptor beta chains were all obtained from the same sample, sequenced in a study of T cell responses to AZD1222 COVID-19 vaccine. Profiling relied on immunoSEQ multiplex PCR, and the TCRdb table lists in-frame clones only, not all of them. The sample includes over 150,000 clones, just over 90% seen only once; the top ten take about 1.6%. The material sequenced was peripheral blood, taken on day 0 of AZD1222 vaccination. All receptors derive from an adult in good health.

The table lists this clone with a few counts. The chain links TRBV19 to TRBJ1-4; TRBD1 might be the D (6 bases). The germline V and J ends were trimmed by 10 bases and 3 bases, with 18 bases remaining between them. Germline V gives CDR1 LNHDA, CDR2 SQIVND (reference sequence). This CDR3 spans 15 amino acids. The CDR3 bases are TGTGCCACGAAAGGACAGCGCCGCCCTAATGAAAAACTGTTTTTT. Protein: CATKGQRRPNEKLFF.

This chain uses TRBV3-1 (or the pseudogene TRBV3-2) with TRBJ2-2; 16 positions agree with TRBD2. This CDR3 comprises 17 residues. V shed 2 bases, J shed 7 bases, and the junction held 4 bases outside the gene matches. CDR1 and CDR2 from the germline V gene are LGHDT and YNNKEL (reference sequence). In nucleotides, the CDR3 is TGTGCCAGCAGCCAATCCGGGACTAGCGGGGGGGACGGGGAGCTGTTTTTT. Protein product: CASSQSGTSGGDGELFF.

This sequence joins TRBV9 and TRBJ1-2; 12 nucleotides agree with TRBD1. This CDR3 has 15 residues. J gave up 8 bases and V 2 bases, and 7 bases lay outside the gene matches. The germline CDR1 and CDR2 sequences are SGDLS and YYNGEE. The CDR3 region is CASSVGTGGIEGYTF. CDR3 DNA sequence: TGTGCCAGCAGCGTGGGGACAGGGGGCATAGAGGGCTACACCTTC.

This chain links TRBV29-1 with TRBJ1-2; possibly TRBD1 for D (5 bases). The CDR3 contains 13 residues. The germline gives CDR1 SQVTM, CDR2 ANQGSEA. The V end was cut by 5 bases, the J end by 2 bases, with 12 bases between. The CDR3 DNA follows: TGCAGCGTTCGGCCGGGGGGAAACTATGGCTACACCTTC. Protein sequence: CSVRPGGNYGYTF.

The chain recombines TRBV11-3 with TRBJ2-7; no clear D. The V end lost 0 bases, the J end lost 4 bases, and 4 bases lay between the germline ends. The CDR3 spans 12 residues. Germline V lookup: CDR1 SGHNT, CDR2 YENEEA. This chain's CDR3 is CASSLDRYEQYF. In DNA, the CDR3 is TGTGCCAGCAGCTTAGATAGGTACGAGCAGTACTTC.

V gene TRBV2 combines with J gene TRBJ2-5; possible D gene TRBD2, 5 bases. The CDR3 sequence is 14 residues long. V lost 7 bases and J 5 bases, leaving 17 bases between the germline ends. Germline lookup yields CDR1 SNHLY and CDR2 FYNNEI. Here the CDR3 reads CASNRFGLRETQYF. The CDR3 DNA reads TGTGCCAGCAATAGGTTTGGACTTAGGGAGACCCAGTACTTC.

The genes are TRBV7-2 and TRBJ2-1; 11 bases align to TRBD2. The CDR3 runs 17 residues. Germline CDR1 and CDR2: SGHTA and FQGNSA. The V segment lost 4 bases and the J segment 7 bases; nucleotides outside the gene matches: 12. CDR3 amino acids: CASSSASGTSGKNEQFF. CDR3 DNA sequence: TGTGCCAGCAGCTCCGCTTCAGGGACTAGCGGTAAGAATGAGCAGTTCTTC.

The CDR3 coding sequence is TGTGCCACCAGCAGTAAGGGGAGCTATGGCTACACCTTC. Translation gives CATSSKGSYGYTF. This chain connects TRBV15 to TRBJ1-2; tentatively, D is TRBD1 (5 bases). The CDR3 extends over 13 amino acids. V was pared by 3 bases and J by 4 bases, with 9 bases between. Germline loops: CDR1 LNHNV, CDR2 YYDKDF (reference sequence).

This chain uses TRBV3-1 (or the pseudogene TRBV3-2) with TRBJ1-6, with a possible D match to TRBD1 (6 bases). V lost 4 bases, J lost 7 bases, and 11 bases lay in between. Germline loops: CDR1 LGHDT, CDR2 YNNKEL (reference sequence). This CDR3 region has 14 residues. The CDR3 region is CASSPQDRNSPLHF. CDR3 DNA: TGTGCCAGCAGCCCCCAGGACAGAAATTCACCCCTCCACTTT.

The gene calls are TRBV30 and TRBJ1-6, with 8 bases identical to TRBD1. This CDR3 contains 16 residues. V was clipped by 3 bases and J by 13 bases; unmatched bases: 17. The germline V gene encodes CDR1 GTSNPN and CDR2 SVGIG (reference sequence). CDR3 region: CAWRGYGTGFSMPLHF. DNA for the CDR3: TGTGCCTGGAGGGGCTATGGGACAGGTTTTTCAATGCCCCTCCACTTT. Complete variable domain (other parts from reference TRBV30 and TRBJ1-6): SQTIHQWPATLVQPVGSPLSLECTVEGTSNPNLYWYRQAAGRGLQLLFYSVGIGQISSEVPQNLSASRPQDRQFILSSKKLLLSDSGFYLCAWRGYGTGFSMPLHFGNGTRLTVT.

This sequence joins TRBV23-1 and TRBJ2-1, with 13 bases matching TRBD2. TRBV23-1 carries the ORF label, with uncertain function. V lost 4 bases, J lost 5 bases, and 5 bases stayed unmatched. The CDR3 has 16 amino acids. The DNA of the CDR3 is TGCGCCAGCAGTCCTCCAACTAGCGGGGGGGACAATGAGCAGTTCTTC. Translated: CASSPPTSGGDNEQFF.

The J gene is TRBJ1-4, the V gene TRBV7-8; D unclear. V shed 5 bases and J shed 4 bases, with 11 bases lying between them. CDR3 length equals 14 residues. Germline assignment: CDR1 SGHVS and CDR2 FQNEAQ. This CDR3 reads CASSRGRVNEKLFF. The CDR3 DNA is TGTGCCAGCAGCCGGGGTCGCGTTAATGAAAAACTGTTTTTT.

The J gene is TRBJ2-2, the V gene TRBV11-2; TRBD1 agrees at 10 bases. The germline CDR1 and CDR2 sequences are SGHAT and FQNNGV. The CDR3 consists of 18 residues. Trimming cost V 3 bases and J 1 base; bases outside gene matches: 8. The CDR3 region has the DNA TGTGCCAGCAGCTTTGGGGTGACAGGGGGCATGAACACCGGGGAGCTGTTTTTT. Translation gives CASSFGVTGGMNTGELFF.

The rearrangement links TRBV19 to TRBJ1-3; no firm D call. Germline lookup yields CDR1 LNHDA and CDR2 SQIVND (reference sequence). The length of the CDR3 is 16 residues. The V end lost 3 bases, the J end lost 2 bases, and 14 bases lay between the germline ends. The CDR3 sequence: CASSIHTPEAGNTIYF. DNA for the CDR3: TGTGCCAGTAGTATTCACACACCGGAGGCTGGAAACACCATATATTTT.

The chain recombines TRBV30 with TRBJ1-5; 8 bases are shared with TRBD1. Germline V lookup: CDR1 GTSNPN, CDR2 SVGIG (reference sequence). V gave up 4 bases and J gave up 0 bases; unmatched junction bases: 17. The CDR3 spans 19 residues. Written as DNA, the CDR3 is TGTGCCTGGACCTTGTTCGGGACAGGCGCCGCACCTAGCAATCAGCCCCAGCATTTT. Its translation is CAWTLFGTGAAPSNQPQHF.

The chain couples TRBV6-5 to TRBJ2-3, with 10 bases matching TRBD2. The CDR3 runs to 15 residues. Germline V gene sequence: CDR1 MNHEY, CDR2 SVGAGI. V lost 5 bases to trimming and J lost 5 bases; unmatched junction nucleotides: 7. For the CDR3, the DNA is TGTGCCAGCAGTAACCCTAGCGGGGGTCGAGATACGCAGTATTTT. This translates into CASSNPSGGRDTQYF.

The chain uses TRBV4-3 and TRBJ2-2; D gene ambiguous. The CDR3 runs 16 residues. V lost 0 bases to trimming and J lost 1 base, with 9 bases between them. From germline, CDR1 is LGHNA and CDR2 YSLEER. The DNA of the CDR3 is TGCGCCAGCAGCCAAGAGGGATCCGGGAACACCGGGGAGCTGTTTTTT. Its translation is CASSQEGSGNTGELFF.

This chain joins TRBV19 and TRBJ1-1; D not resolved. Germline V gene lookup returns CDR1 LNHDA and CDR2 SQIVND (reference sequence). V lost 7 bases and J 1 base, leaving 22 bases between the germline ends. The CDR3 totals 17 residues. CDR3 region: CASTPTGVPARNTEAFF. CDR3 coding DNA: TGTGCCAGTACCCCGACCGGGGTCCCAGCCCGGAACACTGAAGCTTTCTTT.

The genes are TRBV6-5 and TRBJ2-1; D is perhaps TRBD1 (5 bases). The CDR3 is made up of 14 amino acids. Germline V gene lookup returns CDR1 MNHEY and CDR2 SVGAGI. Trimming removed 8 bases at V and 5 bases at J, with 16 bases between. The CDR3: CASSRGPSNNEQFF. The CDR3 region has the DNA TGTGCCAGCTCTAGGGGTCCAAGCAACAATGAGCAGTTCTTC.

In its sample, this clone was seen a few times. The J gene is TRBJ1-1, the V gene TRBV10-3, with D unclear. Trimming left V 1 base short and J 1 base short, with 10 bases between. CDR1 and CDR2 from the germline V gene are ENHRY and SYGVKD. The CDR3 length is 15 residues. In nucleotides, the CDR3 is TGTGCCATCAGTGAGTATGAACTCCAGAACACTGAAGCTTTCTTT. Its protein is CAISEYELQNTEAFF.

This clone was recorded only once. The chain joins TRBV27 to TRBJ1-5; 7 bases agree with TRBD1. The CDR3 is made up of 17 amino acids. V was pared by 1 base and J by 1 base, with 7 bases of the junction left unmatched. CDR1 is MNHEY and CDR2 is SMNVEV in the germline V gene (reference sequence). This chain's CDR3 is CASSLWGTASSNQPQHF. The CDR3 DNA sequence: TGTGCCAGCAGTTTATGGGGGACAGCATCGAGCAATCAGCCCCAGCATTTT.

This rearrangement joins TRBV6-1 to TRBJ2-1; 7 bases are shared with TRBD1. This CDR3 has 15 amino acids. Trimming took 3 bases from V and 7 from J; bases not matched to a gene: 9. Germline assignment: CDR1 MNHNS and CDR2 SASEGT. The CDR3 protein is CASSETGTVGNEQFF. As DNA, the CDR3 is TGTGCCAGCAGTGAGACCGGGACAGTAGGGAATGAGCAGTTCTTC.

The V call is TRBV5-5, the J call TRBJ2-4, with TRBD2 as a possible D gene (5 bases). CDR1 is SGHKS, CDR2 YYEKEE, per germline (reference sequence). Trimming stripped 0 bases from V and 12 bases from J, with 16 bases between. The CDR3 spans 14 residues. CDR3 amino acids: CASSLDGGGARQYF. For the CDR3, the DNA is TGTGCCAGCAGCTTGGATGGAGGTGGTGCCCGTCAGTACTTC. Full variable domain (missing parts from reference TRBV5-5 and TRBJ2-4): DAGVTQSPTHLIKTRGQQVTLRCSPISGHKSVSWYQQVLGQGPQFIFQYYEKEERGRGNFPDRFSARQFPNYSSELNVNALLLGDSALYLCASSLDGGGARQYFGAGTRLSVL.

The rearrangement links TRBV7-2 to TRBJ2-2; 9 bases fit TRBD1. The CDR3 is made up of 15 amino acids. Germline loops: CDR1 SGHTA, CDR2 FQGNSA. V dropped 4 bases and J dropped 5; count of bases not matched to a gene: 5. The CDR3 DNA reads as TGTGCCAGCAGCTCCGGGACAGGGCGGACCGGGGAGCTGTTTTTT. It translates to CASSSGTGRTGELFF.

The rearrangement joins TRBV7-3 to TRBJ1-2; D gene ambiguous. Germline V CDR1 and CDR2: SGHTA, FQGTGA. The V gene lost 1 base and the J gene lost 6 bases, with 15 bases spanning the gap. The CDR3 has 15 amino acids. The CDR3 loop is CASSLRAGEIDGYTF. As DNA, the CDR3 is TGTGCCAGCAGCTTAAGGGCCGGGGAGATTGATGGCTACACCTTC.